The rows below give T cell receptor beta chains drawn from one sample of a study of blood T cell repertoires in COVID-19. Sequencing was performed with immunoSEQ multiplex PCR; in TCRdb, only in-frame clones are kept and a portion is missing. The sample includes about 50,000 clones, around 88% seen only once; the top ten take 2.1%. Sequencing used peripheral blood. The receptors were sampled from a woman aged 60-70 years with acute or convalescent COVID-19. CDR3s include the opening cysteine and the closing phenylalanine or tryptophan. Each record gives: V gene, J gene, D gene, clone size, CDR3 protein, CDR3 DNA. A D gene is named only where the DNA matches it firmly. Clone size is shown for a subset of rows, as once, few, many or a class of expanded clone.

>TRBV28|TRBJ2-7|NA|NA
CAIQTSERYEQYF
TGTGCCATCCAGACGTCCGAGAGGTACGAGCAGTACTTC
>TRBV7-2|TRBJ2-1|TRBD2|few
CASSLGLAGEQFF
TGTGCCAGCAGCTTAGGACTAGCAGGTGAGCAGTTCTTC
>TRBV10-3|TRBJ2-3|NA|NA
CAISDWSSGILDTQYF
TGTGCCATCAGTGATTGGAGTAGCGGAATCTTGGATACGCAGTATTTT
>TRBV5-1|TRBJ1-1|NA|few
CASSLGDLPNTEAFF
TGCGCCAGCAGCTTGGGTGACTTACCGAACACTGAAGCTTTCTTT
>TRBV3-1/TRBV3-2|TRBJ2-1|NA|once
CASSQTGGKGNEQFF
TGTGCCAGCAGCCAAACTGGGGGCAAGGGCAATGAGCAGTTCTTC
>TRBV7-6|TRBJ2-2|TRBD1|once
CASSFPTGGTGELFF
TGTGCCAGCAGCTTCCCAACAGGGGGCACCGGGGAGCTGTTTTTT
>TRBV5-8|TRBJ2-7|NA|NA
CASSLHSAAEQYF
TGTGCCAGCAGCTTGCACTCCGCCGCCGAGCAGTACTTC
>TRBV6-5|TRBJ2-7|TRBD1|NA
CASSNTGGSYEQYF
TGTGCCAGCAGTAACACAGGGGGTAGCTACGAGCAGTACTTC
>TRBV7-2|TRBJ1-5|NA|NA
CASSPRYGQPQHF
TGTGCCAGCAGCCCACGGTACGGGCAGCCCCAGCATTTT
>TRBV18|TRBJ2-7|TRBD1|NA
CASSTDRGSLYEQYF
TGTGCCAGCTCAACGGACAGGGGAAGTCTCTACGAGCAGTACTTC
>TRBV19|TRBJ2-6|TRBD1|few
CASSMGTGPGYVLTF
TGTGCCAGTAGTATGGGGACAGGTCCTGGTTATGTCCTGACTTTC
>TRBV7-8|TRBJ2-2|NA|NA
CASSLVRGVRGGELFF
TGTGCCAGCAGCTTAGTTCGAGGAGTTCGAGGCGGGGAGCTGTTTTTT
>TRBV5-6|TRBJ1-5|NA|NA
CASSLRNQPQHF
TGTGCCAGCAGCTTGCGTAATCAGCCCCAGCATTTT
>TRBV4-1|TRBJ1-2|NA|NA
CASSLFAGDYGYTF
TGCGCCAGCAGCCTTTTCGCAGGGGACTATGGCTACACCTTC
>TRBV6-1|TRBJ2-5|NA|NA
CASSEAGRGAETQYF
TGTGCCAGCAGTGAAGCGGGACGGGGGGCGGAGACCCAGTACTTC
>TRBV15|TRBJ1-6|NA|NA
CATSRDLTGPPLHF
TGTGCCACCAGCAGAGATCTAACAGGGCCCCCCCTCCACTTT
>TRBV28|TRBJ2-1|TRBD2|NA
CASSPRGAISFNEQFF
TGTGCCAGCAGTCCGCGGGGGGCAATAAGTTTCAATGAGCAGTTCTTC
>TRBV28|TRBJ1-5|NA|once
CASRVSLPSTGKMDQPQHF
TGTGCCAGCAGGGTTTCTTTACCGTCCACAGGGAAGATGGATCAGCCCCAGCATTTT
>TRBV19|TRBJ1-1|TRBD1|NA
CASSPGTGGHSNTEAFF
TGTGCCAGTAGTCCCGGGACAGGGGGCCACTCGAACACTGAAGCTTTCTTT
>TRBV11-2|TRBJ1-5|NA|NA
CASSLDQREYSNQPQHF
TGTGCCAGCAGCTTAGATCAGAGGGAATATAGCAATCAGCCCCAGCATTTT
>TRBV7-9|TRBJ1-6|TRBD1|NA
CASSHSDRGFNSPLHF
TGTGCCAGCAGCCACAGCGACAGGGGGTTCAATTCACCCCTCCACTTT
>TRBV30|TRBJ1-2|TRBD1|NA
CAWSPDRGKVHGYTF
TGTGCCTGGAGTCCGGACAGGGGGAAGGTTCATGGCTACACCTTC
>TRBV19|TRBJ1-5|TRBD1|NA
CASSRGDRGSNQPQHF
TGTGCCAGTAGCCGAGGAGACAGGGGAAGTAATCAGCCCCAGCATTTT
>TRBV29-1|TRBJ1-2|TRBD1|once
CSVGQGNGYTF
TGCAGCGTTGGACAGGGGAATGGCTACACCTTC
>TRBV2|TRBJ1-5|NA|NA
CASSETTKPQHF
TGTGCCAGCAGTGAAACGACAAAGCCCCAGCATTTT
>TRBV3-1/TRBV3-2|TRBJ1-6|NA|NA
CASSQVAENSPLHF
TGTGCCAGCAGCCAAGTGGCGGAGAATTCACCCCTCCACTTT
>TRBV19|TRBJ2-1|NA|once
CASSIALGGTQSNEQFF
TGTGCCAGTAGTATCGCCCTCGGAGGGACGCAAAGCAATGAGCAGTTCTTC
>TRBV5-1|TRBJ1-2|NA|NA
CASSFTGFNYGYTF
TGCGCCAGCAGCTTCACAGGGTTTAACTATGGCTACACCTTC
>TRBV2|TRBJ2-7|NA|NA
CASRKQGPGYEQYF
TGTGCCAGCAGAAAACAGGGTCCTGGGTACGAGCAGTACTTC
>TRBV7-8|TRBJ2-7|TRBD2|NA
CASSHPRASGGPSRAYEQYF
TGTGCCAGCAGCCACCCCCGGGCTAGCGGGGGGCCGTCCCGGGCCTACGAGCAGTACTTC
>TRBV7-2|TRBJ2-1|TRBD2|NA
CASSLGPLAGGNEQFF
TGTGCCAGCAGCTTAGGCCCCCTAGCGGGAGGCAATGAGCAGTTCTTC
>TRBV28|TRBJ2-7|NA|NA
CASLPLQGEGSEQYF
TGTGCCAGCTTACCGTTACAGGGTGAGGGCTCCGAGCAGTACTTC
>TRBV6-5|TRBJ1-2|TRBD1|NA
CASSTTGVGDGYTF
TGTGCCAGCAGCACAACAGGGGTCGGGGATGGCTACACCTTC
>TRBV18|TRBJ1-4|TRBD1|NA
CASSLFDRATNEKLFF
TGTGCCAGCTCACTATTCGACAGGGCAACTAATGAAAAACTGTTTTTT
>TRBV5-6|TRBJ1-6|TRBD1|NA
CASSSMTGGNSPLHF
TGTGCCAGCAGCTCTATGACAGGGGGAAATTCACCCCTCCACTTT
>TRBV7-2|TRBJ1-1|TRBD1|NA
CASSLTGANTEAFF
TGTGCCAGCAGCTTAACAGGGGCGAACACTGAAGCTTTCTTT
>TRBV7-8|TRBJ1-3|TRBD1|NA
CASSLGGQGASGNTIYF
TGTGCCAGCAGCTTAGGAGGACAGGGGGCGTCGGGAAACACCATATATTTT
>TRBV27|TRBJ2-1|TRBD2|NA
CASTSKGLSHYNEQFF
TGTGCCAGCACTTCAAAGGGACTAAGTCACTACAATGAGCAGTTCTTC
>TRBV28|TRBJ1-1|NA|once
CASGIGGGAPRAFF
TGTGCCAGCGGAATCGGGGGGGGCGCCCCTCGAGCTTTCTTT
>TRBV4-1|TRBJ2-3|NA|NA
CASSQYLRGTDTQYF
TGCGCCAGCAGCCAATACCTAAGAGGCACAGATACGCAGTATTTT
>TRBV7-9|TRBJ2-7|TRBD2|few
CASSSRRTSRYEQYF
TGTGCCAGCAGCTCCCGTAGGACTAGCAGATACGAGCAGTACTTC
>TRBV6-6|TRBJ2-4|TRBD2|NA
CASSPGLAGAKNIQYF
TGTGCCAGCAGCCCCGGACTAGCAGGAGCCAAAAACATTCAGTACTTC
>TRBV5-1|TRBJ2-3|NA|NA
CASTTSSFTDTQYF
TGCGCCAGCACAACTAGCTCATTCACAGATACGCAGTATTTT
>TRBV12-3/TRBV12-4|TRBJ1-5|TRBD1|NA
CASRGQAQPQHF
TGTGCCAGCAGGGGACAGGCTCAGCCCCAGCATTTT
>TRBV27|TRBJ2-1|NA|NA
CASSRDRGASGSPDGQFF
TGTGCCAGCAGTCGGGACAGGGGTGCTAGCGGGAGTCCCGATGGGCAGTTCTTC